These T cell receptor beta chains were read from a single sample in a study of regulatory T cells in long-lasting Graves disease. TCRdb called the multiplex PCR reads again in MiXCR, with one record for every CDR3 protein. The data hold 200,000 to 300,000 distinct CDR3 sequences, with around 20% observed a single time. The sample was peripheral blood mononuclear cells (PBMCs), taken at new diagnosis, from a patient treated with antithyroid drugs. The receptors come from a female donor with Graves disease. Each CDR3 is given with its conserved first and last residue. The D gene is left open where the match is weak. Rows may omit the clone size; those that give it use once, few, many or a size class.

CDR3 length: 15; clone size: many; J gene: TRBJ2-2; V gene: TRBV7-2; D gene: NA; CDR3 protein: CASSRGMTATGELFF; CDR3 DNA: TGTGCCAGCAGCCGAGGGATGACAGCCACCGGGGAGCTGTTTTTT
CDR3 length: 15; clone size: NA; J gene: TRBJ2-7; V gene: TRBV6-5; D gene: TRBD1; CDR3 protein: CASSLDRGLIYEQYF; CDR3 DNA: TGTGCCAGCAGTTTGGACAGGGGGCTAATCTACGAGCAGTACTTC
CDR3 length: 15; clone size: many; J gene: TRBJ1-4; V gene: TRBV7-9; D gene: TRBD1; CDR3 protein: CASSTGTGRSEKLFF; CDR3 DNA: TGTGCCAGCAGTACCGGGACAGGGAGATCGGAAAAACTGTTTTTT
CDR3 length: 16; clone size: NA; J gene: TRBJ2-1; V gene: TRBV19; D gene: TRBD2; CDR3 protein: CASSIRGSGSYNEQFF; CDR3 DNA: TGTGCCAGTAGTATCCGCGGGAGTGGCTCCTACAATGAGCAGTTCTTC
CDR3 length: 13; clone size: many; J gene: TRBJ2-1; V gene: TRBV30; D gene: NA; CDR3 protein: CAWSPGTYNEQFF; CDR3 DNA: TGTGCCTGGAGTCCCGGGACCTACAATGAGCAGTTCTTC
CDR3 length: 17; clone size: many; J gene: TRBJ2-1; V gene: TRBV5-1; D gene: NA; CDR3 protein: CASSLRTGTLGDNEQFF; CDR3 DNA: TGCGCCAGCAGCCTAAGGACTGGGACTTTAGGGGACAATGAGCAGTTCTTC
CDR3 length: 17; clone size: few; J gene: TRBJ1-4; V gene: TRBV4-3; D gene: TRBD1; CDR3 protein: CASSQDRGRNQDEKLFF; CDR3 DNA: TGCGCCAGCAGCCAAGACAGGGGGCGAAATCAAGATGAAAAACTGTTTTTT
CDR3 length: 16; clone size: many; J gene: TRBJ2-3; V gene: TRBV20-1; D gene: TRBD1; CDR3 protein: CSARDDGQGSTDTQYF; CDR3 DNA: TGCAGTGCTAGAGATGACGGACAGGGGAGCACAGATACGCAGTATTTT
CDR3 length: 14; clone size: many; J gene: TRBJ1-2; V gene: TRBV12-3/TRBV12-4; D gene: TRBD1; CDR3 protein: CASSRRTGFYGYTF; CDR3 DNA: TGTGCCAGCAGCAGACGGACAGGGTTCTATGGCTACACCTTC
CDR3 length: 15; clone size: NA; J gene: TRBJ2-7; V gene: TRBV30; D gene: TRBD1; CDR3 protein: CAWMGPGQGYYEQYF; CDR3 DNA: TGTGCCTGGATGGGGCCGGGACAGGGATACTACGAGCAGTACTTC
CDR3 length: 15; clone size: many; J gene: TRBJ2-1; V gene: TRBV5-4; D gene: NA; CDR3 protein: CASSLWRAWDNEQFF; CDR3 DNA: TGTGCCAGCAGCTTGTGGAGGGCGTGGGACAATGAGCAGTTCTTC
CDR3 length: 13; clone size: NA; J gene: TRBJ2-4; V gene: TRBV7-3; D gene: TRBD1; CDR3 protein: CASSSGTGGDLYF; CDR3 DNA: TGTGCCAGCAGCTCCGGGACAGGGGGGGACCTGTACTTC
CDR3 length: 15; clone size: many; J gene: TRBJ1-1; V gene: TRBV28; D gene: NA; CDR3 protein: CASSTGTGSNTEAFF; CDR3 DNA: TGTGCCAGCAGCACCGGAACGGGTTCGAACACTGAAGCTTTCTTT
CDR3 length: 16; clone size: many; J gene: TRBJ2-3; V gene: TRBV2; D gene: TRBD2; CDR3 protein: CASRGLAGASGDTQYF; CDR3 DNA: TGTGCCAGCAGGGGACTAGCGGGGGCAAGTGGAGATACGCAGTATTTT
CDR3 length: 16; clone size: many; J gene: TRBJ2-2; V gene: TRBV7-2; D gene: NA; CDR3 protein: CASSPRPGAGGGELFF; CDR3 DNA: TGTGCCAGCAGCCCCCGCCCCGGGGCCGGTGGCGGGGAGCTGTTTTTT
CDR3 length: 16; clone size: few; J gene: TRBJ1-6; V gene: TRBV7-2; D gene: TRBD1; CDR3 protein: CASSPRTGGLDSPLHF; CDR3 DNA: TGTGCCAGCAGCCCGCGGACAGGGGGCTTAGACTCACCCCTCCACTTT
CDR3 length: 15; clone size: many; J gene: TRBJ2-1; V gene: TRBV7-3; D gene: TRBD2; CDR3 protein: CASSGGGLAVQEQFF; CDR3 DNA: TGTGCCAGCAGCGGGGGGGGACTAGCCGTACAGGAGCAGTTCTTC
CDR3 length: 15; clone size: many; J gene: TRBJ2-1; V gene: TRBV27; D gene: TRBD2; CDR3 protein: CASSLGGGAYNEQFF; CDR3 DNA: TGTGCCAGCAGTTTAGGCGGGGGGGCGTACAATGAGCAGTTCTTC
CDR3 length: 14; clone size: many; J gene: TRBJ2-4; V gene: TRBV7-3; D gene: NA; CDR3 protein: CASSTGGSQNIQYF; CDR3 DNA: TGTGCCAGCAGCACGGGTGGGTCACAAAACATTCAGTACTTC